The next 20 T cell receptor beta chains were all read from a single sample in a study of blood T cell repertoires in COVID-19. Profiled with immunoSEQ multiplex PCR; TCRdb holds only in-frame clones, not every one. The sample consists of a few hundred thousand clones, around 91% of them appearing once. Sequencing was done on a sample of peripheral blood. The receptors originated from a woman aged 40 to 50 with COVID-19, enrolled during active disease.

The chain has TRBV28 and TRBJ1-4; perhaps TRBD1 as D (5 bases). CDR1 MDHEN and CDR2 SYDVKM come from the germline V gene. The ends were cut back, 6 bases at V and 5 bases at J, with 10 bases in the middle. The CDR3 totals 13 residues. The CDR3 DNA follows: TGTGCCAGCAGAGGACAATTCAATGAAAAACTGTTTTTT. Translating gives CASRGQFNEKLFF.

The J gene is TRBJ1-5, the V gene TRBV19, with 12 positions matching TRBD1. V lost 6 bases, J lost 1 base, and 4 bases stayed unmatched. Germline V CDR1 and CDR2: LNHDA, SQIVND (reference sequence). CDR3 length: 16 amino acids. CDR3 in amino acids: CASRGQGAGSNQPQHF. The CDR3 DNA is TGTGCCAGTAGGGGACAGGGGGCAGGGAGCAATCAGCCCCAGCATTTT.

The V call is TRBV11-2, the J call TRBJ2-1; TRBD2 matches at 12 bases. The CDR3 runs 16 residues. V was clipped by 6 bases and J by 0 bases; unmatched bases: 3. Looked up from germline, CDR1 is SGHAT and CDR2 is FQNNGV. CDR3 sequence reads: CASRTLAGGSYNEQFF. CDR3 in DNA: TGTGCCAGCAGGACACTAGCGGGGGGCTCCTACAATGAGCAGTTCTTC.

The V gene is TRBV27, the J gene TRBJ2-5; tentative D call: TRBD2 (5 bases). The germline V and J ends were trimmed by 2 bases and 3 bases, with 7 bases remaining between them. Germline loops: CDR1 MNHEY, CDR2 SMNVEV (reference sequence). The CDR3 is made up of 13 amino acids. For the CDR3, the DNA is TGTGCCAGCAGTTTAAGCGGAAAAGAGACCCAGTACTTC. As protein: CASSLSGKETQYF.

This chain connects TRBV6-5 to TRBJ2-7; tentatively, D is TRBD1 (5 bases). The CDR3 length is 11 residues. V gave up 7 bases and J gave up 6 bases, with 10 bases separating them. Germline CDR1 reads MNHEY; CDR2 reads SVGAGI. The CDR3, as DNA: TGTGCCAGCAAGGGGCTGGGCGAGCAGTACTTC. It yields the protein CASKGLGEQYF.

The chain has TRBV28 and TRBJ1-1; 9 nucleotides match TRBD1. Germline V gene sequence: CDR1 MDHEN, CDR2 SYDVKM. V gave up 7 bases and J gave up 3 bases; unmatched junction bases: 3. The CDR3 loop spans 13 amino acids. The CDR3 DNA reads TGTGCCAGCACCGGGACAGGGTACACTGAAGCTTTCTTT. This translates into CASTGTGYTEAFF. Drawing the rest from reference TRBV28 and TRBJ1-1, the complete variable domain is DVKVTQSSRYLVKRTGEKVFLECVQDMDHENMFWYRQDPGLGLRLIYFSYDVKMKEKGDIPEGYSVSREKKERFSLILESASTNQTSMYLCASTGTGYTEAFFGQGTRLTVV.

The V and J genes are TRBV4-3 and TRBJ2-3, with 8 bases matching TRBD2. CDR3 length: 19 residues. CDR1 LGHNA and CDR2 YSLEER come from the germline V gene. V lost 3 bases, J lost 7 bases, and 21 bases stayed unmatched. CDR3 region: CASSQKGQKWTSSRYTQYF. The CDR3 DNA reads TGCGCCAGCAGCCAGAAGGGCCAGAAATGGACTAGCAGTAGGTATACGCAGTATTTT.

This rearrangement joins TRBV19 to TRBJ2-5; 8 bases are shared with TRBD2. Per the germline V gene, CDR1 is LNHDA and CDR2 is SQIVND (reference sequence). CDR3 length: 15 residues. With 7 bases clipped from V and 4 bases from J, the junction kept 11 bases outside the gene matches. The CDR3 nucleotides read TGTGCCAGTAACGGCGGACTAGCAGGCGGAGAGACCCAGTACTTC. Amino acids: CASNGGLAGGETQYF.

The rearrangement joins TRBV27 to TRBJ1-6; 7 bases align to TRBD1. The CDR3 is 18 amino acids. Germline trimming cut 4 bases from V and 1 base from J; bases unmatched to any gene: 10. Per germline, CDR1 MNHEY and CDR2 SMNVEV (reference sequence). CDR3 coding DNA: TGTGCCAGCAGTTCTAGGGGCAGGGGGATTTCCTATAATTCACCCCTCCACTTT. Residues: CASSSRGRGISYNSPLHF.

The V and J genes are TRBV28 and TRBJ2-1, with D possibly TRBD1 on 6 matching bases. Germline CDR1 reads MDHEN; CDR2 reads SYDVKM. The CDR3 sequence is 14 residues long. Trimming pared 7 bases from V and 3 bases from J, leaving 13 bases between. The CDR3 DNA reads TGTGCCAGCAATGAAGGGGGTTTCTACAATGAGCAGTTCTTC. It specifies CASNEGGFYNEQFF. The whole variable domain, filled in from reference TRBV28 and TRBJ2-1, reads DVKVTQSSRYLVKRTGEKVFLECVQDMDHENMFWYRQDPGLGLRLIYFSYDVKMKEKGDIPEGYSVSREKKERFSLILESASTNQTSMYLCASNEGGFYNEQFFGPGTRLTVL.

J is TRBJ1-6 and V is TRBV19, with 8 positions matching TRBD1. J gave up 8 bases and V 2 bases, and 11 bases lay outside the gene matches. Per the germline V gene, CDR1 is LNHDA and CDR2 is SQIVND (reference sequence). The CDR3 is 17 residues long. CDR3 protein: CASSIWTGSPGDSPLHF. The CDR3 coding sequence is TGTGCCAGTAGTATATGGACAGGGTCCCCAGGAGATTCACCCCTCCACTTT.

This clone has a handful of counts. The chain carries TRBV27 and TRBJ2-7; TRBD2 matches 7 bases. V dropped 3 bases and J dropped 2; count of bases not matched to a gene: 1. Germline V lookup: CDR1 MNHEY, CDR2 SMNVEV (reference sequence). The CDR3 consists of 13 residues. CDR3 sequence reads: CASSFGTTYEQYF. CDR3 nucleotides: TGTGCCAGCAGTTTTGGGACTACCTACGAGCAGTACTTC.

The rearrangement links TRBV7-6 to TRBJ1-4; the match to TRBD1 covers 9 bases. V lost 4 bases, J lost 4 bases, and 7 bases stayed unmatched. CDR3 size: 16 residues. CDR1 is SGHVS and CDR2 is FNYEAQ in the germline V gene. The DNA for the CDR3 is TGTGCCAGCAGCTCGAGGCCGGGACAGGGTAATGAAAAACTGTTTTTT. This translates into CASSSRPGQGNEKLFF.

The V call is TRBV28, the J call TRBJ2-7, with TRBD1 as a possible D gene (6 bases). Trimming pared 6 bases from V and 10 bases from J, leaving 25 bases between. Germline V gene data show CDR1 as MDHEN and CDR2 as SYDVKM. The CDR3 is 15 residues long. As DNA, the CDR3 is TGTGCCAGCAGCGACTCTTTCGGGACACTGAAGAGACAGTACTTC. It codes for CASSDSFGTLKRQYF. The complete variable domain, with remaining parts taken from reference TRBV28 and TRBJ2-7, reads DVKVTQSSRYLVKRTGEKVFLECVQDMDHENMFWYRQDPGLGLRLIYFSYDVKMKEKGDIPEGYSVSREKKERFSLILESASTNQTSMYLCASSDSFGTLKRQYFGPGTRLTVT.

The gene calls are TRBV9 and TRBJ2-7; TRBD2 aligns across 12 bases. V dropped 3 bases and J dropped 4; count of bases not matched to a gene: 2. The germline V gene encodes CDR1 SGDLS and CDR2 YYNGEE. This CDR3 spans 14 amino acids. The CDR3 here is CASSASGGVYEQYF. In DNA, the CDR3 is TGTGCCAGCAGCGCTAGCGGGGGGGTATACGAGCAGTACTTC.

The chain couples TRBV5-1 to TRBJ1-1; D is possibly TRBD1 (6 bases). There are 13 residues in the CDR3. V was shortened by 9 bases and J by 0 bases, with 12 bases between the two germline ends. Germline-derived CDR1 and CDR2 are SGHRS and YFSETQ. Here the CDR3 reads CATSDSLNTEAFF. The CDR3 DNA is TGCGCCACCTCGGACAGCCTGAACACTGAAGCTTTCTTT. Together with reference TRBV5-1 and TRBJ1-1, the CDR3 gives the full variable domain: KAGVTQTPRYLIKTRGQQVTLSCSPISGHRSVSWYQQTPGQGLQFLFEYFSETQRNKGNFPGRFSGRQFSNSRSEMNVSTLELGDSALYLCATSDSLNTEAFFGQGTRLTVV.

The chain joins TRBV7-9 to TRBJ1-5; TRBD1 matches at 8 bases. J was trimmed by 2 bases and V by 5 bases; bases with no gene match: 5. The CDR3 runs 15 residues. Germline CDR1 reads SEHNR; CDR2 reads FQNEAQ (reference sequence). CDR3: CASSPGGPGNQPQHF. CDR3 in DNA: TGTGCCAGCAGCCCAGGGGGCCCCGGCAATCAGCCCCAGCATTTT.

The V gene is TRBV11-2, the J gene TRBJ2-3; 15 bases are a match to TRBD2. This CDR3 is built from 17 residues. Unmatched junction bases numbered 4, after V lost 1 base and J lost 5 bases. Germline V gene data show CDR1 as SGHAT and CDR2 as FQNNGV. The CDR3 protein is CASSLAGLAGGVDTQYF. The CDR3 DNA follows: TGTGCCAGCAGCTTAGCAGGACTAGCGGGGGGGGTAGATACGCAGTATTTT. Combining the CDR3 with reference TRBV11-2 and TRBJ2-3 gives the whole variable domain EAGVAQSPRYKIIEKRQSVAFWCNPISGHATLYWYQQILGQGPKLLIQFQNNGVVDDSQLPKDRFSAERLKGVDSTLKIQPAKLEDSAVYLCASSLAGLAGGVDTQYFGPGTRLTVL.

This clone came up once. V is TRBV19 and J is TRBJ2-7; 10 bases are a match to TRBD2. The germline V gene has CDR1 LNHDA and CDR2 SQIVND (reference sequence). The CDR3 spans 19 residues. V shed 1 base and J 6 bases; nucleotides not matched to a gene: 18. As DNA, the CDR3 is TGTGCCAGTAGTATAGGGGGTCTAGCGGGAGAAGGTTTCCCGGGCGAGCAGTACTTC. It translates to CASSIGGLAGEGFPGEQYF.

The CDR3 DNA sequence: TGTGCCAGCAGTTTCGATTGGCGGAACAATGAGCAGTTCTTC. The encoded protein is CASSFDWRNNEQFF. The chain employs TRBV27 and TRBJ2-1; D is ambiguous. CDR1 MNHEY and CDR2 SMNVEV come from the germline V gene (reference sequence). CDR3 length: 14 amino acids. Trimming cost V 3 bases and J 5 bases, with 11 bases left between them.